Shown below are 8 T cell receptor beta chains from a single sample sequenced in a study of cytomegalovirus exposure and HLA in healthy donors. In the PCR, 60 Vbeta and 13 Jbeta primers were used. Using immunoSEQ multiplex PCR, the repertoire was profiled, and TCRdb retains in-frame clones only, with some absent. The sample consists of 150,000 to 200,000 clones, roughly four fifths of them appearing once. Sequenced input: PBMCs. These TCRs come from a woman under 30 in good health and CMV-seropositive.

The V gene is TRBV18, the J gene TRBJ2-5, with a weak D call TRBD1 (5 bases). Trimming cost V 1 base and J 1 base, with 7 bases left between them. The germline CDR1 and CDR2 sequences are KGHSH and LQKENI. The CDR3 has 14 amino acids. The CDR3, as DNA: TGTGCCAGCTCACCACGACAGCTCCAAGAGACCCAGTACTTC. Translating it yields CASSPRQLQETQYF.

This clone was seen a few times. V and J are TRBV7-6 and TRBJ1-1; a weak D match, TRBD1 (6 bases). Germline CDR1 is SGHVS and CDR2 is FNYEAQ. The V end lost 3 bases, the J end lost 1 base, and 9 bases lay between the germline ends. The CDR3 is made up of 14 amino acids. CDR3 DNA sequence: TGTGCCAGCAGCTTGGGGGGGCCGAACACTGAAGCTTTCTTT. Amino acids: CASSLGGPNTEAFF.

The rearrangement uses TRBV29-1 and TRBJ2-1; D might be TRBD2 (7 bases). The germline V and J ends were trimmed by 7 bases and 8 bases, with 21 bases remaining between them. The CDR3 sequence is 14 residues long. Germline CDR1 reads SQVTM; CDR2 reads ANQGSEA. In DNA form, the CDR3 reads TGCAGCGGAAGGGGGGCGGGGGTTGTTGATGAGCAGTTCTTC. As protein: CSGRGAGVVDEQFF.

The chain couples TRBV7-8 to TRBJ1-5; weak D call: TRBD1 (6 bases). The V gene lost 1 base and the J gene lost 5 bases, with 18 bases spanning the gap. Germline V gives CDR1 SGHVS, CDR2 FQNEAQ. The CDR3 has 17 amino acids. The DNA for the CDR3 is TGTGCCAGCAGCTTAGTAGGGGAGGGGGGACCGGATCAGCCCCAGCATTTT. The encoded protein is CASSLVGEGGPDQPQHF.

For the CDR3, the DNA is TGTGCCAGCAGCGTAAGGGACACCAACTATGGCTACACCTTC. Protein sequence: CASSVRDTNYGYTF. V gene TRBV9 combines with J gene TRBJ1-2; D is possibly TRBD1 (6 bases). The CDR3 runs to 14 residues. Germline V CDR1 and CDR2: SGDLS, YYNGEE. Trimming left V 1 base short and J 2 bases short, with 9 bases between.

This chain uses TRBV5-1 with TRBJ2-2, with D perhaps TRBD2 (6 bases). CDR3 length equals 16 residues. V was shortened by 4 bases and J by 4 bases, with 17 bases between the two germline ends. CDR1 and CDR2 (germline): SGHRS, YFSETQ. CDR3 sequence: CASSITNLGGTGELFF. The CDR3 DNA reads TGCGCCAGCAGCATAACAAACCTGGGGGGCACCGGGGAGCTGTTTTTT.

The chain combines TRBV29-1 with TRBJ2-2; TRBD1 matches 8 bases. Per germline, CDR1 SQVTM and CDR2 ANQGSEA. V dropped 5 bases and J dropped 1; count of bases not matched to a gene: 6. This CDR3 is built from 15 residues. The CDR3 spells CSVITGGRNTGELFF. CDR3 sequence (DNA): TGCAGCGTTATAACAGGGGGAAGGAACACCGGGGAGCTGTTTTTT.

The chain combines TRBV6-1 with TRBJ1-4; D might be TRBD1 (5 bases). Germline assignment: CDR1 MNHNS and CDR2 SASEGT. CDR3 size: 15 residues. Trimming took 4 bases from V and 1 from J, leaving 10 bases between them. The CDR3 loop is CASSGLGGTNEKLFF. The CDR3, as DNA: TGTGCCAGCAGTGGATTGGGGGGAACTAATGAAAAACTGTTTTTT.